The 20 T cell receptor beta chains given below trace back to one sample, sequenced in a study of T cells in Graves' hyperthyroidism and ophthalmopathy. TCR beta CDR3 region amplification was performed from RNA transcripts. The HTBI primer set was used in a first-round RT-PCR of the TCR CDR3. TCRdb redid the calling of the multiplex PCR reads with MiXCR, one entry per CDR3 protein. The repertoire has a few hundred thousand distinct CDR3 sequences, approximately 13% of them found once; the top ten carry roughly 20%. The sequenced sample was blood. The source is a man aged 25-45 years with Graves' hyperthyroidism that later progressed to Graves' ophthalmopathy.

This clonotype was counted at least ten times. The chain employs TRBV20-1 and TRBJ1-2, with a weak D call TRBD1 (5 bases). V was clipped by 7 bases and J by 4 bases, with 16 bases between them. This CDR3 spans 13 amino acids. Per germline, CDR1 DFQATT and CDR2 SNEGSKA (reference sequence). Written as DNA, the CDR3 is TGCAGTGTGGGGACGGAGCACCCCTATGGCTACACCTTC. Amino acids: CSVGTEHPYGYTF.

This clonotype was seen a few times. The rearrangement joins TRBV3-1 to TRBJ2-7, with a weak D call TRBD1 (6 bases). The V end was cut by 1 base, the J end by 1 base, with 8 bases between. The CDR3 extends over 14 amino acids. Germline CDR1 is LGHDT and CDR2 is YNNKEL (reference sequence). The CDR3 DNA reads as TGTGCCAGCAGCCAAGTAAGGGGGTCCTACGAGCAGTACTTC. Amino acid sequence: CASSQVRGSYEQYF.

V and J are TRBV14 and TRBJ2-5; D unclear. The CDR3 covers 13 residues. CDR1 and CDR2 from the germline V gene are SGHDN and FVKESK. Trimming cost V 4 bases and J 3 bases, with 9 bases left between them. The CDR3 loop is CASSRGWEETQYF. As DNA, the CDR3 is TGTGCCAGCAGCCGTGGATGGGAAGAGACCCAGTACTTC.

This chain connects TRBV20-1 to TRBJ1-3, with 9 positions matching TRBD1. V lost 4 bases to trimming and J lost 7 bases; unmatched junction nucleotides: 5. Germline V lookup: CDR1 DFQATT, CDR2 SNEGSKA (reference sequence). This CDR3 has 13 residues. CDR3 sequence reads: CSATDRGPNTIYF. In DNA, the CDR3 is TGCAGTGCTACGGACAGGGGCCCTAACACCATATATTTT.

The chain's CDR3 is CASSPTSGGVGTGELFF. For the CDR3, the DNA is TGCGCCAGCAGCCCGACTAGCGGGGGAGTCGGAACCGGGGAGCTGTTTTTT. V is TRBV4-1 and J is TRBJ2-2; 12 positions agree with TRBD2. In germline, CDR1 is MGHRA, CDR2 YSYEKL. This CDR3 is built from 17 residues. After removal of 4 bases from V and 5 bases from J, the junction contained 8 bases not matched to a gene.

This clonotype was seen at least ten times. This chain connects TRBV7-3 to TRBJ2-1; D gene uncertain. The CDR3 consists of 15 residues. Between the trimmed V and J ends, which lost 2 bases and 0 bases, there was a span of 8 bases. Germline assignment: CDR1 SGHTA and CDR2 FQGTGA. The CDR3 here is CASSLVPLSYNEQFF. The DNA of the CDR3 is TGTGCCAGCAGCTTAGTTCCCCTCTCCTACAATGAGCAGTTCTTC.

This CDR3 reads CASSLRDGLWSQHF. CDR3 in DNA: TGCGCCAGCAGCCTCCGGGACGGCCTTTGGTCCCAGCATTTT. V and J are TRBV4-1 and TRBJ1-5; D might be TRBD1 (5 bases). The CDR3 spans 14 residues. The V gene's germline CDR1 is MGHRA and CDR2 YSYEKL. Trimming removed 4 bases from V and 11 bases from J, with 18 bases in between.

Many counts were recorded for this clonotype. The chain uses TRBV2 and TRBJ2-7; no clear D. Germline V gives CDR1 SNHLY, CDR2 FYNNEI. Trimming pared 8 bases from V and 4 bases from J, leaving 9 bases between. This CDR3 is built from 11 residues. The CDR3 reads CASLRSYEQYF. The CDR3 DNA sequence: TGTGCCAGCCTCAGAAGTTACGAGCAGTACTTC.

This clonotype has just a few counts. J is TRBJ1-5 and V is TRBV6-1; D gene ambiguous. CDR1 and CDR2 (germline): MNHNS, SASEGT. This CDR3 region has 13 residues. Trimming stripped 5 bases from V and 9 bases from J, with 14 bases between. CDR3 bases: TGTGCCAGCAGTCCGGGCCAGTCGTGGCCCCAGCATTTT. As protein: CASSPGQSWPQHF.

J is TRBJ1-1 and V is TRBV4-1; D is ambiguous. The germline V and J ends were trimmed by 0 bases and 1 base, with 12 bases remaining between them. CDR1 is MGHRA and CDR2 is YSYEKL in the germline V gene. CDR3 length: 16 amino acids. CDR3 loop: CASSQDGVIWNTEAFF. In DNA, the CDR3 is TGCGCCAGCAGCCAAGATGGGGTCATCTGGAACACTGAAGCTTTCTTT.

The rearrangement uses TRBV13 and TRBJ2-7, with 11 nucleotides matching TRBD2. V gave up 5 bases and J gave up 3 bases; unmatched junction bases: 9. CDR1 and CDR2 (germline): PRHDT, FYEKMQ (reference sequence). The CDR3 has 16 residues. The CDR3 region has the DNA TGTGCCAGCAGCCTTAACCCCGGGACTAGCGGCTACGAGCAGTACTTC. Its protein product is CASSLNPGTSGYEQYF.

The chain uses TRBV13 and TRBJ2-3, with no clear D. The CDR3 is made up of 17 amino acids. Looked up from germline, CDR1 is PRHDT and CDR2 is FYEKMQ (reference sequence). V lost 5 bases to trimming and J lost 0 bases, with 18 bases between them. CDR3 in amino acids: CASSPRRGLISTDTQYF. CDR3 nucleotides: TGTGCCAGCAGCCCCCGACGTGGGCTTATTAGCACAGATACGCAGTATTTT. The full variable domain, completed using reference TRBV13 and TRBJ2-3, is AAGVIQSPRHLIKEKRETATLKCYPIPRHDTVYWYQQGPGQDPQFLISFYEKMQSDKGSIPDRFSAQQFSDYHSELNMSSLELGDSALYFCASSPRRGLISTDTQYFGPGTRLTVL.

The chain joins TRBV5-1 to TRBJ2-5, with no clear D. Looked up from germline, CDR1 is SGHRS and CDR2 is YFSETQ. V was trimmed by 0 bases and J by 8 bases, leaving 14 bases between them. The CDR3 is 14 residues long. This CDR3 is CASSLEGRKRTQYF. CDR3 DNA: TGCGCCAGCAGCTTGGAGGGCAGAAAGAGAACCCAGTACTTC.

There are a few counts of this clonotype. The V call is TRBV25-1, the J call TRBJ2-3, with 8 bases fitting TRBD2. CDR1 and CDR2 (germline): MGHDK, SYGVNS. V was pared by 1 base and J by 3 bases, with 6 bases of the junction left unmatched. The CDR3 length is 16 residues. CDR3 sequence reads: CASSESAGGWTDTQYF. DNA of the CDR3: TGTGCCAGCAGTGAATCGGCGGGGGGCTGGACAGATACGCAGTATTTT.

This clonotype was detected only a few times. The genes are TRBV4-1 and TRBJ1-2, with TRBD1 matching over 8 bases. CDR3 size: 14 residues. Germline CDR1 reads MGHRA; CDR2 reads YSYEKL. The V gene end was trimmed by 1 base and the J gene end by 8 bases; junction bases not matched to a gene: 6. CDR3 sequence: CASSQGRQGLGYTF. DNA of the CDR3: TGCGCCAGCAGCCAAGGTCGACAGGGGTTAGGCTACACCTTC.

The table lists this clonotype with many counts. V is TRBV28 and J is TRBJ2-5; the match to TRBD2 covers 11 bases. This CDR3 is built from 15 residues. Germline-derived CDR1 and CDR2 are MDHEN and SYDVKM. Losses at the gene ends were 5 bases for V and 8 bases for J; bases not matched to a gene: 10. CDR3 amino acids: CASSLPGTSGKTQYF. DNA for the CDR3: TGTGCCAGCAGTCTCCCCGGGACTAGCGGCAAAACCCAGTACTTC.

This clonotype appeared many times. The chain combines TRBV10-2 with TRBJ1-2, with 7 nucleotides matching TRBD1. The CDR3 contains 13 residues. Germline V gene data show CDR1 as WSHSY and CDR2 as SAAADI. V lost 4 bases to trimming and J lost 7 bases; unmatched junction nucleotides: 6. For the CDR3, the DNA is TGCGCCAGCAGTGTCAGGGGGTCGGGTGGCTACACCTTC. Translating gives CASSVRGSGGYTF.

V gene TRBV3-1 combines with J gene TRBJ2-2; no clear D gene. Trimming stripped 4 bases from V and 5 bases from J, with 8 bases between. This CDR3 comprises 13 residues. Germline V gene lookup returns CDR1 LGHDT and CDR2 YNNKEL (reference sequence). In DNA, the CDR3 is TGTGCCAGCAGCCTTATGGGTACCGGGGAGCTGTTTTTT. Residues: CASSLMGTGELFF.

This clonotype was seen at least ten times. The chain couples TRBV28 to TRBJ1-6, with D perhaps TRBD1 (6 bases). V was pared by 2 bases and J by 4 bases, with 15 bases between. This CDR3 is built from 17 residues. CDR1 is MDHEN and CDR2 is SYDVKM in the germline V gene. In DNA, the CDR3 is TGTGCCAGCAGTTTAGCCGGGGGGGGCGCTTATAATTCACCCCTCCACTTT. It specifies CASSLAGGGAYNSPLHF. The full variable domain, with the rest looked up from reference TRBV28 and TRBJ1-6, is DVKVTQSSRYLVKRTGEKVFLECVQDMDHENMFWYRQDPGLGLRLIYFSYDVKMKEKGDIPEGYSVSREKKERFSLILESASTNQTSMYLCASSLAGGGAYNSPLHFGNGTRLTVT.

At least ten counts were recorded for this clonotype. The chain has TRBV11-2 and TRBJ2-1; 7 nucleotides match TRBD1. CDR1 and CDR2 from the germline V gene are SGHAT and FQNNGV. This CDR3 is built from 16 residues. J gave up 6 bases and V 0 bases, and 8 bases lay outside the gene matches. The CDR3 DNA sequence: TGTGCCAGCAGCTTAGAGCTCCGGGACAGATCCAATGAGCAGTTCTTC. It is translated as CASSLELRDRSNEQFF.